The TCR beta chain under discussion was sequenced for a study of blood T cell repertoires in COVID-19. Under the authors' procedure: Amplification of reference gene primers was used by the study to estimate nucleated cell counts. Method: immunoSEQ multiplex PCR; TCRdb's copy keeps in-frame clones and lacks some. V and J calls and clone size are copied from that table; D and trimming were computed from the DNA. The sample contains more than 200,000 clones, approximately 81% of which appear only once. There are a few counts of this clone. Sequences were obtained from peripheral blood. The TCR sequence derives from a woman of 80 years or more with acute or convalescent COVID-19.

CDR3 protein: CAIRRQGSPNTEAFF. The CDR3, as DNA: TGTGCCATCAGAAGACAGGGGAGCCCGAACACTGAAGCTTTCTTT. The genes are TRBV10-3 and TRBJ1-1, with 8 positions matching TRBD1. After removal of 6 bases from V and 1 base from J, the junction contained 7 bases not matched to a gene. In germline, CDR1 is ENHRY, CDR2 SYGVKD. CDR3 size: 15 residues.